The 12 T cell receptor delta chains in this list originate from one sample, sequenced in a study of gamma-delta T cells after stem cell transplantation. TCRdb fed the RT-PCR reads to CATT. The sample comprises about 620 delta-chain clones, roughly 5.1% of which are singletons, and roughly 65% rests with the top ten. The material sequenced was gamma-delta T cells. These receptors all come from a human donor. It is not recorded whose cells these are; they may come from a transplant donor.

This clone is labeled large. A far more abundant clone sits one base away, making this likely a read error. The chain uses TRDV2 and TRDJ1; D uncertain. V lost 3 bases to trimming and J lost 1 base, with 11 bases between them. CDR1 and CDR2 from the germline V gene are GEAIGNYY and EKD. The CDR3 loop spans 14 amino acids. The CDR3 DNA sequence: TGTGCCTGTGACGCCGTTGGGTTCACCGATAAACTCATCTTT. Amino acid sequence: CACDAVGFTDKLIF.

This clone turned up a few times. The limits of the CDR3 on the DNA are not certain, so only TCRdb's listed CDR3 is given. The chain uses TRAV29/DV5 and TRDJ1; the DNA was not compared with TRDD2, the D call given in the table. Germline loops: CDR1 NSMFDY, CDR2 ISSIKDK. The CDR3 extends over 27 residues, inclusive of both ends. This CDR3 is CSVLLCSKPPPSYRPTVLVTATDKLIF.

This clone was detected a few times. The mismatch at residue 15 between this DNA's translation and the TCRdb protein of a much larger clone likely reflects a read error; the protein shown is translated from the DNA. In nucleotides, the CDR3 is TGTGCCTGTGACACTCTTCATCCCGTGGGGGATCTCACCGATGAACTCATCTTT. It encodes CACDTLHPVGDLTDELIF. This sequence joins TRDV2 and TRDJ1, with 8 nucleotides matching TRDD3. Germline V lookup: CDR1 GEAIGNYY, CDR2 EKD. CDR3 length: 18 amino acids.

This clone was recorded a few times. The protein that TCRdb holds for this DNA derives from a much larger clone and differs from the translated DNA at residue 13, which likely indicates a read error; the protein shown here is translated from the DNA. V gene TRDV2 combines with J gene TRDJ1; 9 nucleotides align to TRDD3. The V and J ends lost 3 bases and 7 bases, in that order; junction bases with no gene match: 17. Looked up from germline, CDR1 is GEAIGNYY and CDR2 is EKD. CDR3 length equals 17 residues. This chain's CDR3 is CACDAITGGQPSVKLIF. Written as DNA, the CDR3 is TGTGCCTGTGACGCGATTACTGGGGGACAACCGAGCGTTAAACTCATCTTT.

This clone came up a few times. The protein TCRdb gives is from a much larger clone and does not agree with this DNA's translation at residue 11, likely a read error; the protein shown here comes from the DNA. This rearrangement joins TRDV1 to TRDJ1, with a weak D call TRDD2 (6 bases). Germline V gene lookup returns CDR1 TSWWSYY and CDR2 QGS. The CDR3 length is 23 residues. V was clipped by 0 bases and J by 0 bases, with 32 bases between them. CDR3 residues: CALGELPSYSSPLLEPNTDKLIF. In DNA form, the CDR3 reads TGTGCTCTTGGGGAACTGCCCTCCTACTCCTCCCCTCTGTTGGAGCCAAACACCGATAAACTCATCTTT.

This clone has only a few counts. This sequence is one base from a far larger clone and is likely a read error. The chain recombines TRDV1 with TRDJ2; TRDD3 matches 12 bases. CDR1 and CDR2 (germline): TSWWSYY, QGS. This CDR3 comprises 24 residues. The CDR3 nucleotides are TGTGCTCTTGGGCCCCGAGGGACGCTGACCCCTCATTACTGGGGGATACTTCTGACAGCACAACTATTCTTT. Translated: CALGPRGTLTPHYWGILLTAQLFF.

In its sample, this clone was seen a few times. For this DNA, TCRdb reports the protein of a much larger clone, which diverges at residue 7, most likely from a read error; the protein presented here is translated directly from the DNA. The chain links TRDV1 to TRDJ1, with a possible D match to TRDD2 (6 bases). V was pared by 0 bases and J by 0 bases, with 32 bases between. The CDR3 loop spans 23 amino acids. CDR1 and CDR2 (germline): TSWWSYY, QGS. The DNA of the CDR3 is TGTGCTCTTGGGGAACTGTCCTCCTACTCCTACCCTCTGTTGGAGCCAAACACCGATAAACTCATCTTT. It encodes CALGELSSYSYPLLEPNTDKLIF.

Turning to this clone: This likely reflects a read error, since a far larger clone is one base away. Other nucleotide sequences from this sample produce the same CDR3. The chain carries TRDV1 and TRDJ1; 13 nucleotides agree with TRDD3. J was trimmed by 5 bases and V by 0 bases; bases with no gene match: 30. The CDR3 is 25 residues long. In germline, CDR1 is TSWWSYY, CDR2 QGS. The DNA of the CDR3 is TGTGCTCTTGGGGAACTATCCCTTCCTTTTACCAACATGTACTGGGGGATACGCCAAACAGATAAACTCATCTTT. Protein sequence: CALGELSLPFTNMYWGIRQTDKLIF.

In the case of this clone: The TCRdb protein comes from a much larger clone and disagrees with this DNA's translation at residue 12, likely due to a read error; the protein given here is derived from the DNA. J is TRDJ1 and V is TRDV2; 9 bases are shared with TRDD3. There are 17 residues in the CDR3. V trimming: 3 bases; J trimming: 5 bases; junction bases outside the gene matches: 15. Per the germline V gene, CDR1 is GEAIGNYY and CDR2 is EKD. CDR3 in amino acids: CACDAITGGQPRDKLIF. The CDR3 DNA reads as TGTGCCTGTGACGCGATTACTGGGGGACAACCGAGAGATAAACTCATCTTT.

As concerns this clone: The translation of this DNA and the TCRdb protein of a much larger clone differ at residue 14, probably owing to a read error; the protein shown here is translated from the DNA. The chain combines TRDV1 with TRDJ1; D may be TRDD2 (6 bases). Germline-derived CDR1 and CDR2 are TSWWSYY and QGS. This CDR3 comprises 23 residues. V lost 0 bases to trimming and J lost 0 bases, with 32 bases between them. The CDR3 here is CALGELPSYSYPLSEPNTDKLIF. Written as DNA, the CDR3 is TGTGCTCTTGGGGAACTGCCCTCCTACTCCTACCCTCTGTCGGAGCCAAACACCGATAAACTCATCTTT.

This clone was found a few times. This DNA's translation and the protein TCRdb lists, from a much larger clone, do not match at residue 6, likely due to a read error; the protein shown is translated from the DNA. The chain carries TRDV2 and TRDJ1; 9 positions agree with TRDD3. This CDR3 has 18 residues. Per germline, CDR1 GEAIGNYY and CDR2 EKD. V was clipped by 3 bases and J by 0 bases; unmatched bases: 13. This CDR3 reads CACDPALWGDTHTDKLIF. For the CDR3, the DNA is TGTGCCTGTGACCCCGCACTCTGGGGGGATACCCACACCGATAAACTCATCTTT.

This clone turned up a few times. This DNA's translation differs at residue 6 from TCRdb's protein, which comes from a much larger clone; a read error is likely, and the protein shown is translated from the DNA. V and J are TRDV2 and TRDJ1, with 9 bases that match TRDD3. With V trimmed by 3 bases and J by 4 bases, 14 bases remained unmatched. The CDR3 sequence is 17 residues long. CDR1 is GEAIGNYY and CDR2 is EKD in the germline V gene. The CDR3 DNA reads as TGTGCCTGTGACGCGCTTACTGGGGGACAACCGAGCGATAAACTCATCTTT. The encoded protein is CACDALTGGQPSDKLIF.